These 21 T cell receptor beta chains were sequenced from one sample in a study of blood T cell repertoires in COVID-19. Assay used: immunoSEQ multiplex PCR; TCRdb lists only in-frame clones, some missing. The table records more than 350,000 clones, approximately 90% of them present only once. Sequencing was performed on PBMCs or T cells enriched from blood (not recorded which). The receptors were sampled from a woman under 30 who had been exposed to COVID-19.

The CDR3 region is CASSLVNRETDTQYF. The CDR3 DNA reads as TGTGCCAGCAGCTTAGTAAACAGGGAAACAGATACGCAGTATTTT. V gene TRBV7-8 combines with J gene TRBJ2-3; possible D gene TRBD1, 6 bases. Trimming stripped 1 base from V and 3 bases from J, with 11 bases between. CDR1 is SGHVS, CDR2 FQNEAQ, per germline. The CDR3 is 15 amino acids. Supplemented by reference TRBV7-8 and TRBJ2-3, the full variable domain reads GAGVSQSPRYKVAKRGQDVALRCDPISGHVSLFWYQQALGQGPEFLTYFQNEAQLDKSGLPSDRFFAERPEGSVSTLKIQRTQQEDSAVYLCASSLVNRETDTQYFGPGTRLTVL.

DNA for the CDR3: TGTGCCAGCAGCTTAGTAGGGGCTAGCACAGATACGCAGTATTTT. Translation gives CASSLVGASTDTQYF. V is TRBV7-8 and J is TRBJ2-3; tentative D call: TRBD1 (5 bases). Trimming stripped 1 base from V and 0 bases from J, with 8 bases between. Germline-derived CDR1 and CDR2 are SGHVS and FQNEAQ. This CDR3 is 15 amino acids long.

The chain carries TRBV27 and TRBJ1-2, with 9 bases lining up with TRBD1. V was clipped by 5 bases and J by 5 bases; unmatched bases: 15. The germline V gene encodes CDR1 MNHEY and CDR2 SMNVEV (reference sequence). There are 17 residues in the CDR3. The CDR3, as DNA: TGTGCCAGCAGTCCTGACAGGGGGAGCCCTAATTTGTATGGCTACACCTTC. Protein: CASSPDRGSPNLYGYTF.

The chain combines TRBV7-9 with TRBJ2-7, with 8 positions matching TRBD2. The CDR3 runs to 13 residues. Germline values: CDR1 SEHNR, CDR2 FQNEAQ (reference sequence). The ends lost 5 bases at V and 3 bases at J; junction bases unmatched: 3. The CDR3 here is CASSRGGYYEQYF. In nucleotides, the CDR3 is TGTGCCAGCAGCCGCGGGGGGTACTACGAGCAGTACTTC.

V is TRBV11-2 and J is TRBJ1-1; TRBD1 matches 11 bases. This CDR3 is built from 15 residues. Germline CDR1 reads SGHAT; CDR2 reads FQNNGV. The V segment lost 10 bases and the J segment 1 base; nucleotides outside the gene matches: 8. The CDR3 region has the DNA TGTGCCACCGGACAGGGGGCGGGGGGGAACACTGAAGCTTTCTTT. Translation gives CATGQGAGGNTEAFF.

The V call is TRBV27, the J call TRBJ2-7, with 9 bases fitting TRBD1. The CDR3 consists of 13 residues. Germline CDR1 and CDR2: MNHEY and SMNVEV (reference sequence). V shed 10 bases and J 2 bases; nucleotides not matched to a gene: 6. DNA for the CDR3: TGTGCCACCGGAAGGACAGGGGCCTACGAGCAGTACTTC. This gives the protein CATGRTGAYEQYF.

The V and J genes are TRBV6-1 and TRBJ1-5, with a tentative D call TRBD1 (5 bases). The ends were cut back, 3 bases at V and 2 bases at J, with 8 bases in the middle. The CDR3 length is 14 residues. Germline V lookup: CDR1 MNHNS, CDR2 SASEGT. The CDR3 is CASSEGRGNQPQHF. Here the CDR3 DNA reads TGTGCCAGCAGTGAGGGCAGGGGCAATCAGCCCCAGCATTTT.

The V call is TRBV5-6, the J call TRBJ2-7, with D possibly matching TRBD2 (6 bases). In germline, CDR1 is SGHDT, CDR2 YYEEEE. The length of the CDR3 is 15 residues. With 2 bases removed from V and 4 bases from J, the gap between germline ends came to 16 bases. CDR3 nucleotide sequence: TGTGCCAGCAGCTTTCGCGGGGCTTCCTCGTACGAGCAGTACTTC. This codes for CASSFRGASSYEQYF.

The gene calls are TRBV4-3 and TRBJ2-1, with D possibly matching TRBD1 (6 bases). CDR3 length: 15 amino acids. Germline V gene lookup returns CDR1 LGHNA and CDR2 YSLEER. Trimming cost V 4 bases and J 4 bases, with 14 bases left between them. CDR3 DNA sequence: TGCGCCAGCAGCCCGTGGACAGTCACGTACAATGAGCAGTTCTTC. Translating it yields CASSPWTVTYNEQFF.

V gene TRBV28 combines with J gene TRBJ1-2, with D maybe TRBD1 (6 bases). V lost 5 bases to trimming and J lost 7 bases, with 14 bases between them. This CDR3 is built from 13 residues. Germline CDR1 reads MDHEN; CDR2 reads SYDVKM. This CDR3 reads CASSTRGVVGYTF. CDR3 nucleotides: TGTGCCAGCAGTACCAGGGGAGTGGTTGGCTACACCTTC.

The chain combines TRBV10-1 with TRBJ2-3, with D uncertain. Germline V gene sequence: CDR1 WNHNN, CDR2 SYGVQD (reference sequence). V lost 8 bases to trimming and J lost 3 bases, with 6 bases between them. CDR3 length equals 11 residues. The CDR3 spells CASGRTDTQYF. The CDR3 region has the DNA TGCGCCAGCGGTCGGACAGATACGCAGTATTTT.

In the case of this clone: This CDR3 is also generated by other DNA sequences in the sample. The genes are TRBV2 and TRBJ2-7, with a possible D match to TRBD1 (6 bases). The V end was cut by 6 bases, the J end by 4 bases, with 10 bases between. From germline, CDR1 is SNHLY and CDR2 FYNNEI. This CDR3 has 12 residues. CDR3 sequence (DNA): TGTGCCAGCAGCCGGCAGGGGTACGAGCAGTACTTC. Protein sequence: CASSRQGYEQYF.

This chain uses TRBV2 with TRBJ1-1; D is unclear. Germline V gives CDR1 SNHLY, CDR2 FYNNEI. V shed 7 bases and J shed 0 bases, with 9 bases lying between them. CDR3 size: 13 residues. CDR3 nucleotides: TGTGCCAGCATTCGGGAGTTGAACACTGAAGCTTTCTTT. Its protein is CASIRELNTEAFF.

Turning to this clone: Other nucleotide sequences in the sample specify the same CDR3. This rearrangement joins TRBV18 to TRBJ1-2; no clear D gene. CDR1 is KGHSH and CDR2 is LQKENI in the germline V gene. CDR3 length equals 14 residues. Trimming removed 3 bases from V and 1 base from J, with 9 bases in between. CDR3 sequence: CASSPIDNNYGYTF. The CDR3, as DNA: TGTGCCAGCTCACCGATCGACAATAACTATGGCTACACCTTC.

The V call is TRBV6-2 or TRBV6-3, the J call TRBJ2-7; TRBD2 matches at 9 bases. Germline values: CDR1 MNHEY, CDR2 SVGEGT. This CDR3 region has 15 residues. V trimming: 0 bases; J trimming: 3 bases; junction bases outside the gene matches: 3. CDR3 sequence reads: CASSYSPSGIYEQYF. The CDR3 nucleotides are TGTGCCAGCAGTTACTCGCCTAGCGGGATCTACGAGCAGTACTTC.

The chain carries TRBV7-2 and TRBJ2-7, with TRBD1 matching over 9 bases. The CDR3 length is 14 residues. V shed 2 bases, J shed 5 bases, and the junction held 4 bases outside the gene matches. CDR1 SGHTA and CDR2 FQGNSA come from the germline V gene. This chain's CDR3 is CASSLPGQGHEQYF. DNA of the CDR3: TGTGCCAGCAGCTTACCGGGACAGGGCCACGAGCAGTACTTC.

As concerns this clone: It is unclear where the CDR3 begins or ends on the DNA, so no DNA is shown, and the CDR3 is as TCRdb lists it. The V call is TRBV2, the J call TRBJ2-4; the table's D gene call, TRBD1, was not cross checked with the DNA. A total of 14 residues make up the CDR3, ends included. The germline CDR1 and CDR2 sequences are SNHLY and FYNNEI. The CDR3 protein is CASILDRTGNIQYF.

The V gene is TRBV6-5, the J gene TRBJ1-1; D may be TRBD1 (5 bases). The CDR3 length is 14 residues. Trimming removed 2 bases at V and 0 bases at J, with 7 bases between. Germline V gives CDR1 MNHEY, CDR2 SVGAGI. The CDR3 DNA sequence: TGTGCCAGCAGTTACCGGGGGATGAACACTGAAGCTTTCTTT. Protein product: CASSYRGMNTEAFF.

This chain joins TRBV28 and TRBJ1-4; 9 bases line up with TRBD1. CDR3 length: 17 amino acids. Per the germline V gene, CDR1 is MDHEN and CDR2 is SYDVKM. Trimming at V came to 5 bases and at J to 2 bases, leaving 9 bases not matched to a gene. The CDR3 region is CASSPLGQGGTNEKLFF. CDR3 in DNA: TGTGCCAGCAGTCCCCTGGGACAGGGAGGGACTAATGAAAAACTGTTTTTT.

This clone occurred a few times. The V gene is TRBV7-2, the J gene TRBJ2-7, with TRBD2 identical over 13 bases. Germline lookup yields CDR1 SGHTA and CDR2 FQGNSA. This CDR3 is built from 18 residues. Trimming removed 2 bases from V and 2 bases from J; junction bases left unmatched: 9. The CDR3, as DNA: TGTGCCAGCAGCTTACCGACTAGCGGGGGGCTCTTTCCCTACGAGCAGTACTTC. It yields the protein CASSLPTSGGLFPYEQYF.

This clone occurred once. This sequence joins TRBV7-2 and TRBJ2-3; 11 nucleotides match TRBD2. Trimming cost V 2 bases and J 6 bases; bases outside gene matches: 10. This CDR3 has 17 residues. Germline V gene data show CDR1 as SGHTA and CDR2 as FQGNSA. The CDR3, as DNA: TGTGCCAGCAGCTTATACCCTAGCGGGGGGATTACTGATACGCAGTATTTT. As protein: CASSLYPSGGITDTQYF. Full variable domain (outside the CDR3, taken from reference TRBV7-2 and TRBJ2-3): GAGVSQSPSNKVTEKGKDVELRCDPISGHTALYWYRQSLGQGLEFLIYFQGNSAPDKSGLPSDRFSAERTGGSVSTLTIQRTQQEDSAVYLCASSLYPSGGITDTQYFGPGTRLTVL.